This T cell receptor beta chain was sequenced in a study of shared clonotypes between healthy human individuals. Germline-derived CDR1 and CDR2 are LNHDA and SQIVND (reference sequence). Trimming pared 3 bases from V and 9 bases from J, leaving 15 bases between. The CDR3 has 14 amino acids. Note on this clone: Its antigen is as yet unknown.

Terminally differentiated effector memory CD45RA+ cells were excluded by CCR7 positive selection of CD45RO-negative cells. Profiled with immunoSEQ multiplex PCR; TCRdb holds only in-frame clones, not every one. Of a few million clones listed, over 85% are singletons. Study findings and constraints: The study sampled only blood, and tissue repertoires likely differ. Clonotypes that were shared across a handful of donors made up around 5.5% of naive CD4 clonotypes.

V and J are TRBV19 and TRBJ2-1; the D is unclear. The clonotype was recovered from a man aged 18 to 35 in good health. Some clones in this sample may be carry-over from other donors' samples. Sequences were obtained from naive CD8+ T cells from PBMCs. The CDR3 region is CASSMGSESVEQFF. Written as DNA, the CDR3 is TGTGCCAGTAGTATGGGGTCGGAGTCGGTTGAGCAGTTCTTC.